What follows is one T cell receptor beta chain and its context. This sample is drawn from a study of CD8+ T cells in alopecia areata. As the sequencing template, cDNA was produced by extracting RNA and reverse transcribing it. Generated by immunoSEQ multiplex PCR, the TCRdb table keeps only in-frame clones and is missing some. The sample lists more than 95,000 clones, 55% to 80% occurring once. From germline, CDR1 is MGHRA and CDR2 YSYEKL. V was pared by 1 base and J by 7 bases, with 3 bases of the junction left unmatched. This CDR3 has 15 residues. The clonotype comes from a human donor in good health. This sequence joins TRBV4-1 and TRBJ2-1; TRBD1 agrees at 11 bases. Source material: CD4+ T cells sorted from blood. The CDR3 DNA sequence: TGCGCCAGCAGCCAAGGCGGACAGGGGGCGAATGAGCAGTTCTTC. Translation: CASSQGGQGANEQFF.